The 30 T cell receptor beta chains given below trace back to one sample, sequenced in a study of CD8 T cells in Susac syndrome. Roughly 0.45 to 1 ug RNA was reverse transcribed with random hexamers. TCRdb re-called the immunoSEQ multiplex PCR reads with MiXCR, one entry per CDR3 protein. The sample has about 180,000 distinct CDR3 sequences, 95% seen once. Input material: CD4+ T cells from PBMCs. These receptors were taken from a human donor with multiple sclerosis.

This chain links TRBV2 with TRBJ1-3; possible D gene TRBD1, 5 bases. The V and J ends lost 2 bases and 3 bases respectively, with 8 bases between them. Germline lookup yields CDR1 SNHLY and CDR2 FYNNEI. The CDR3 is made up of 14 amino acids. The CDR3: CASSEQGGGNTIYF. The CDR3 DNA follows: TGTGCCAGCAGTGAACAGGGAGGTGGAAACACCATATATTTT.

This chain links TRBV5-6 with TRBJ1-6; D perhaps matches TRBD1 (5 bases). CDR1 and CDR2 from the germline V gene are SGHDT and YYEEEE. The CDR3 has 15 residues. The V gene lost 3 bases and the J gene lost 7 bases, with 14 bases spanning the gap. This CDR3 reads CASSSRGFVNSPLHF. In nucleotides, the CDR3 is TGTGCCAGCAGCTCACGGGGGTTTGTAAATTCACCCCTCCACTTT.

The rearrangement joins TRBV4-1 to TRBJ2-1; 7 nucleotides match TRBD2. The length of the CDR3 is 15 residues. V was clipped by 9 bases and J by 2 bases; unmatched bases: 10. Germline V gives CDR1 MGHRA, CDR2 YSYEKL. The CDR3 here is CASGEGRGTYNEQFF. In DNA form, the CDR3 reads TGCGCCAGTGGGGAGGGGCGGGGGACCTACAATGAGCAGTTCTTC.

The chain carries TRBV5-4 and TRBJ1-4; a possible D gene is TRBD1 (5 bases). The CDR3 runs 16 residues. V gave up 2 bases and J gave up 0 bases, with 11 bases separating them. Germline lookup yields CDR1 SGHNT and CDR2 YYREEE (reference sequence). CDR3 in amino acids: CASSFDRSTTNEKLFF. The CDR3 bases are TGTGCCAGCAGCTTCGACAGAAGCACAACTAATGAAAAACTGTTTTTT.

This clonotype was detected only a few times. This chain connects TRBV18 to TRBJ2-7; 8 positions match TRBD1. V shed 6 bases, J shed 2 bases, and the junction held 6 bases outside the gene matches. Per the germline V gene, CDR1 is KGHSH and CDR2 is LQKENI. The CDR3 is 14 amino acids. As DNA, the CDR3 is TGTGCCAGCTCCCTTGGGACAGGCGCCTACGAGCAGTACTTC. Translated, it gives CASSLGTGAYEQYF.

The CDR3 reads CAWSTPGRDVEQFF. As DNA, the CDR3 is TGTGCCTGGAGTACCCCCGGCAGGGATGTCGAGCAGTTCTTC. This chain connects TRBV30 to TRBJ2-1; tentative D call: TRBD1 (5 bases). The length of the CDR3 is 14 residues. Per the germline V gene, CDR1 is GTSNPN and CDR2 is SVGIG (reference sequence). V lost 2 bases, J lost 10 bases, and 18 bases lay in between.

The rearrangement uses TRBV4-1 and TRBJ2-3; D is unresolved. Germline V gene sequence: CDR1 MGHRA, CDR2 YSYEKL. V dropped 0 bases and J dropped 2 bases, with 6 bases sitting between them. This CDR3 is built from 14 residues. CDR3 nucleotide sequence: TGCGCCAGCAGCCAAGATCATCCCACAGATACGCAGTATTTT. This sequence encodes CASSQDHPTDTQYF.

This rearrangement joins TRBV15 to TRBJ1-5, with D unclear. Germline assignment: CDR1 LNHNV and CDR2 YYDKDF (reference sequence). The V and J ends lost 1 base and 0 bases respectively, with 7 bases between them. CDR3 size: 15 residues. The CDR3 DNA follows: TGTGCCACCAGCAGAGGTGACGGTAGCAATCAGCCCCAGCATTTT. Protein product: CATSRGDGSNQPQHF.

The rearrangement joins TRBV9 to TRBJ1-3, with D uncertain. The CDR3 runs 15 residues. V was cut by 0 bases and J by 0 bases, with 7 bases left in between. Germline CDR1 reads SGDLS; CDR2 reads YYNGEE. CDR3 DNA: TGTGCCAGCAGCGTAGCCAGTGCCTCTGGAAACACCATATATTTT. Translated: CASSVASASGNTIYF.

This clonotype was detected once. This chain connects TRBV5-1 to TRBJ2-3; D might be TRBD2 (5 bases). The CDR3 spans 18 residues. Looked up from germline, CDR1 is SGHRS and CDR2 is YFSETQ. The ends were cut back, 5 bases at V and 0 bases at J, with 22 bases in the middle. Written as DNA, the CDR3 is TGCGCCAGCAGATGGAGCGGACCGTCCGGTAGTAGCACAGATACGCAGTATTTT. It specifies CASRWSGPSGSSTDTQYF.

CDR3 region: CASSLASGYYEQYF. The CDR3 DNA is TGTGCCAGCAGTTTAGCGTCAGGATACTACGAGCAGTACTTC. The chain is built from TRBV12-3 or TRBV12-4 and TRBJ2-7; unclear D gene. Trimming removed 0 bases at V and 3 bases at J, with 9 bases between. This CDR3 spans 14 amino acids.

The chain has TRBV29-1 and TRBJ2-3, with D possibly matching TRBD1 (5 bases). Germline V gene sequence: CDR1 SQVTM, CDR2 ANQGSEA. The ends were cut back, 7 bases at V and 5 bases at J, with 16 bases in the middle. This CDR3 has 13 residues. The CDR3, as DNA: TGCAGCGCAACCCAGGGTTTCGGAGATACGCAGTATTTT. Translated, it gives CSATQGFGDTQYF.

The chain has TRBV2 and TRBJ2-7; D may be TRBD1 (6 bases). This CDR3 comprises 13 residues. Between the trimmed V and J ends, which lost 8 bases and 3 bases, there was a span of 14 bases. Germline V gene lookup returns CDR1 SNHLY and CDR2 FYNNEI. In DNA, the CDR3 is TGTGCCAGCGCCCGGACAGCGCTCTACGAGCAGTACTTC. Translated: CASARTALYEQYF.

The V and J genes are TRBV30 and TRBJ2-1; D is perhaps TRBD1 or TRBD2 (6 bases each). V lost 6 bases to trimming and J lost 2 bases, with 14 bases between them. CDR3 length: 14 amino acids. Germline CDR1 reads GTSNPN; CDR2 reads SVGIG (reference sequence). The CDR3 region has the DNA TGTGCCTGTGGAGGGGGAATGCCCTACAATGAGCAGTTCTTC. Residues: CACGGGMPYNEQFF.

The V gene is TRBV5-1, the J gene TRBJ1-5, with 7 bases identical to TRBD1. V shed 4 bases, J shed 1 base, and the junction held 5 bases outside the gene matches. The CDR3 is 15 residues long. Germline V gives CDR1 SGHRS, CDR2 YFSETQ. CDR3 in DNA: TGCGCCAGCAGCCTAGGGGACAGCAGCAATCAGCCCCAGCATTTT. Translating it yields CASSLGDSSNQPQHF.

V and J are TRBV3-1 and TRBJ1-4; D remains unclear. Germline loops: CDR1 LGHDT, CDR2 YNNKEL (reference sequence). V was pared by 2 bases and J by 0 bases, with 13 bases between. The CDR3 has 17 amino acids. The CDR3 DNA reads as TGTGCCAGCAGCCAAAATAAGGGATGGGCAACTAATGAAAAACTGTTTTTT. Translation gives CASSQNKGWATNEKLFF.

This clonotype has a single count. The chain carries TRBV24-1 and TRBJ2-7; TRBD1 matches 8 bases. V lost 4 bases and J lost 0; bases outside the gene matches: 10. CDR3 length: 17 amino acids. The germline gives CDR1 KGHDR, CDR2 SFDVKD. The CDR3 loop is CATSDPPGTGYSYEQYF. The CDR3 DNA reads TGTGCCACCAGTGACCCCCCGGGGACAGGATACTCCTACGAGCAGTACTTC.

V is TRBV7-2 and J is TRBJ2-7; D is undetermined. There are 14 residues in the CDR3. V lost 0 bases and J 4 bases, leaving 10 bases between the germline ends. Germline V lookup: CDR1 SGHTA, CDR2 FQGNSA. The CDR3 reads CASSLALIRYEQYF. CDR3 in DNA: TGTGCCAGCAGCTTAGCCTTAATTCGTTACGAGCAGTACTTC.

This chain joins TRBV27 and TRBJ2-2, with 11 positions matching TRBD2. Germline V lookup: CDR1 MNHEY, CDR2 SMNVEV (reference sequence). The V and J ends lost 6 bases and 0 bases, in that order; junction bases with no gene match: 3. The CDR3 sequence is 16 residues long. CDR3 loop: CASSLTSGANTGELFF. For the CDR3, the DNA is TGTGCCAGCAGCTTGACTAGCGGGGCGAACACCGGGGAGCTGTTTTTT.

This sequence joins TRBV30 and TRBJ1-5, with 7 bases matching TRBD1. Germline V gene sequence: CDR1 GTSNPN, CDR2 SVGIG (reference sequence). The CDR3 spans 15 residues. V gave up 3 bases and J gave up 3 bases; unmatched junction bases: 8. As DNA, the CDR3 is TGTGCCTGGAGCGCCGGGACAGCTAACAATCAGCCCCAGCATTTT. Its protein product is CAWSAGTANNQPQHF.

The chain is built from TRBV5-4 and TRBJ1-6; 12 nucleotides agree with TRBD1. Germline loops: CDR1 SGHNT, CDR2 YYREEE (reference sequence). The CDR3 runs to 18 residues. J lost 6 bases, V lost 4 bases, and 11 bases had no gene match. The CDR3 DNA is TGTGCCAGCAGCCGACCGAGGGGACAGGGGGCCTCTAATTCACCCCTCCACTTT. It is translated as CASSRPRGQGASNSPLHF.

The chain combines TRBV19 with TRBJ2-4; D ambiguous. The CDR3 is 13 residues long. Per germline, CDR1 LNHDA and CDR2 SQIVND (reference sequence). V lost 10 bases and J lost 5, with 15 bases in between. The DNA of the CDR3 is TGTGCCACCTCCAGATCCATCGAAAACATTCAGTACTTC. This gives the protein CATSRSIENIQYF.

V usage is TRBV29-1 and J usage is TRBJ1-5; unclear D gene. The CDR3 sequence is 13 residues long. Germline V lookup: CDR1 SQVTM, CDR2 ANQGSEA. Trimming removed 4 bases from V and 0 bases from J, with 7 bases in between. CDR3 DNA sequence: TGCAGCGTTGCTCTTGGTAGCAATCAGCCCCAGCATTTT. It yields the protein CSVALGSNQPQHF.

The rearrangement joins TRBV12-3 or TRBV12-4 to TRBJ1-4, with a tentative D call TRBD1 (5 bases). Deletions cut 5 bases from V and 7 bases from J, with 23 bases between. This CDR3 is built from 17 residues. This CDR3 is CASSPRTGMGVGEKLFF. The DNA of the CDR3 is TGTGCCAGCAGTCCCCGGACGGGGATGGGGGTGGGTGAAAAACTGTTTTTT.

The chain recombines TRBV4-3 with TRBJ1-4; the D is unclear. The V gene lost 0 bases and the J gene lost 5 bases, with 10 bases spanning the gap. This CDR3 is 15 amino acids long. The germline V gene encodes CDR1 LGHNA and CDR2 YSLEER. CDR3 region: CASSQEVQSNEKLFF. CDR3 nucleotides: TGCGCCAGCAGCCAAGAGGTACAGTCAAATGAAAAACTGTTTTTT.

CDR3 loop: CASSFPIQPQHF. CDR3 coding DNA: TGTGCCAGCAGTTTCCCGATTCAGCCCCAGCATTTT. The V call is TRBV28, the J call TRBJ1-5; D is undetermined. Germline CDR1 and CDR2: MDHEN and SYDVKM. With 3 bases removed from V and 6 bases from J, the gap between germline ends came to 6 bases. The CDR3 runs 12 residues.

The chain carries TRBV6-5 and TRBJ1-2; 8 positions match TRBD1. V shed 5 bases and J 1 base; nucleotides not matched to a gene: 6. The CDR3 totals 15 residues. The germline gives CDR1 MNHEY, CDR2 SVGAGI. CDR3 DNA: TGTGCCAGCAGTCACCACAGGGGGGGTAACTATGGCTACACCTTC. It translates to CASSHHRGGNYGYTF.

The rearrangement joins TRBV7-9 to TRBJ2-1; TRBD1 aligns across 8 bases. The CDR3 runs 14 residues. V gave up 5 bases and J gave up 5 bases; unmatched junction bases: 5. The germline V gene encodes CDR1 SEHNR and CDR2 FQNEAQ (reference sequence). CDR3 protein: CASSRTGLNNEQFF. CDR3 bases: TGTGCCAGCAGCCGGACAGGGTTAAACAATGAGCAGTTCTTC.

In DNA form, the CDR3 reads TGTGCCTGTGAGGGCAGGGGCAAAGAGGGCTTATACGAGCAGTACTTC. Amino acids: CACEGRGKEGLYEQYF. V usage is TRBV25-1 and J usage is TRBJ2-7; D possibly corresponds to TRBD1 (6 bases). Germline V gene data show CDR1 as MGHDK and CDR2 as SYGVNS. This CDR3 is 16 amino acids long. V dropped 11 bases and J dropped 4 bases, with 27 bases sitting between them.

The gene calls are TRBV6-6 and TRBJ2-7; D is perhaps TRBD1 (5 bases). The V and J ends lost 3 bases and 0 bases respectively, with 6 bases between them. Per the germline V gene, CDR1 is MNHNY and CDR2 is SVGAGI (reference sequence). The CDR3 is 13 residues long. The CDR3 nucleotides are TGTGCCAGCAGTTATCAGGGCTCCTACGAGCAGTACTTC. Translated, it gives CASSYQGSYEQYF.